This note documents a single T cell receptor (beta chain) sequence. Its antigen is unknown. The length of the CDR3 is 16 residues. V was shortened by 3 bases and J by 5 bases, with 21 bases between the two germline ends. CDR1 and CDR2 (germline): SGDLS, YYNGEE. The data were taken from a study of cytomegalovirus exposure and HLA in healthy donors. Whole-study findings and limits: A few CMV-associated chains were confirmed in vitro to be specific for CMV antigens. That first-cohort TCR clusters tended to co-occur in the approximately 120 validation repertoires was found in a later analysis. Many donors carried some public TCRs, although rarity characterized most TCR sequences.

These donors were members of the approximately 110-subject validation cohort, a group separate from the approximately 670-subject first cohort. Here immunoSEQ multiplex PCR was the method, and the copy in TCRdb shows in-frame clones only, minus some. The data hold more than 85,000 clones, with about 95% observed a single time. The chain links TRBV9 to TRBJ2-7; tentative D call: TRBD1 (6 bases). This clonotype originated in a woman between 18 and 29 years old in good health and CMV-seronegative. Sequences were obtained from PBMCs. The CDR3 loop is CASSAADSPHVDEQYF. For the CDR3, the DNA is TGTGCCAGCAGCGCCGCGGACAGCCCCCATGTAGACGAGCAGTACTTC.